Following are 26 T cell receptor beta chains from one sample sequenced in a study of blood T cell repertoires in COVID-19. Repertoires were generated with immunoSEQ multiplex PCR, while TCRdb's copy carries only in-frame clones and drops some. The table records fewer than 120,000 clones, less than 85% of them present only once. What was sequenced was peripheral blood. These receptors all come from a woman older than 75 with acute or convalescent COVID-19.

This clone was observed once. The chain recombines TRBV30 with TRBJ1-4; weak D call: TRBD1 (6 bases). V was shortened by 5 bases and J by 4 bases, with 17 bases between the two germline ends. The CDR3 extends over 15 amino acids. Germline CDR1 is GTSNPN and CDR2 is SVGIG (reference sequence). The CDR3 spells CAWRALDRFNEKLFF. The CDR3 bases are TGTGCCTGGCGTGCTCTTGACAGGTTTAATGAAAAACTGTTTTTT.

The gene calls are TRBV19 and TRBJ1-5; D gene uncertain. The CDR3 spans 12 residues. Trimming removed 7 bases at V and 6 bases at J, with 10 bases between. Per the germline V gene, CDR1 is LNHDA and CDR2 is SQIVND (reference sequence). The CDR3 DNA follows: TGTGCCAGTAACGAGGGATTTCAGCCCCAGCATTTT. Translation: CASNEGFQPQHF.

This chain links TRBV9 with TRBJ2-3; tentative D call: TRBD2 (6 bases). Per germline, CDR1 SGDLS and CDR2 YYNGEE. V was shortened by 0 bases and J by 0 bases, with 26 bases between the two germline ends. The CDR3 has 21 amino acids. CDR3 amino acids: CASSVGPGDSSIGASTDTQYF. In DNA form, the CDR3 reads TGTGCCAGCAGCGTAGGGCCGGGGGACTCCAGCATAGGAGCTAGCACAGATACGCAGTATTTT.

The gene calls are TRBV7-8 and TRBJ2-2; TRBD2 might be the D (5 bases). Germline CDR1 reads SGHVS; CDR2 reads FQNEAQ. The length of the CDR3 is 19 residues. Trimming left V 6 bases short and J 1 base short, with 24 bases between. CDR3 residues: CASSPRALLRVGNTGELFF. The CDR3 DNA reads TGTGCCAGCAGTCCAAGGGCCCTCCTGAGGGTCGGGAACACCGGGGAGCTGTTTTTT.

This chain connects TRBV28 to TRBJ2-1; D unresolved. Germline-derived CDR1 and CDR2 are MDHEN and SYDVKM. V lost 11 bases, J lost 3 bases, and 14 bases lay in between. CDR3 length: 13 amino acids. In nucleotides, the CDR3 is TGTGCCGTTAGCCAAGGAAACTACAATGAGCAGTTCTTC. Translated, it gives CAVSQGNYNEQFF.

The J gene is TRBJ1-2, the V gene TRBV3-1 (or the pseudogene TRBV3-2); D may be TRBD1 (5 bases). CDR1 is LGHDT and CDR2 is YNNKEL in the germline V gene (reference sequence). Trimming removed 1 base from V and 5 bases from J, with 8 bases in between. This CDR3 region has 13 residues. CDR3 nucleotide sequence: TGTGCCAGCAGCCAAGGACAGTTTTATGGCTACACCTTC. Translating it yields CASSQGQFYGYTF.

V and J are TRBV6-5 and TRBJ2-1, with 11 bases identical to TRBD1. This CDR3 has 13 residues. The germline V gene encodes CDR1 MNHEY and CDR2 SVGAGI. V shed 9 bases and J 6 bases; nucleotides not matched to a gene: 4. CDR3 loop: CASRDRGSNEQFF. The CDR3 nucleotides read TGTGCCAGTCGGGACAGGGGGAGCAATGAGCAGTTCTTC.

In its sample, this clone was seen once. The rearrangement uses TRBV18 and TRBJ1-4; D is unclear. The V and J ends lost 3 bases and 8 bases respectively, with 16 bases between them. The CDR3 sequence is 15 residues long. Germline loops: CDR1 KGHSH, CDR2 LQKENI. The CDR3 nucleotides are TGTGCCAGCTCACCCCCCCTCTGGTCAGGCGAAAAACTGTTTTTT. Its protein is CASSPPLWSGEKLFF.

The J gene is TRBJ2-3, the V gene TRBV27; D is possibly TRBD1 (6 bases). Germline CDR1 and CDR2: MNHEY and SMNVEV (reference sequence). Trimming took off 7 bases at V and 4 bases at J, with 18 bases between the two ends. The CDR3 totals 15 residues. The CDR3 coding sequence is TGTGCCAGCACCAAACCCTCCTCAGGGGCAGATACGCAGTATTTT. Amino acid sequence: CASTKPSSGADTQYF.

The V call is TRBV11-2, the J call TRBJ2-5, with D perhaps TRBD2 (7 bases). Germline-derived CDR1 and CDR2 are SGHAT and FQNNGV. The CDR3 covers 15 residues. Trimming stripped 1 base from V and 5 bases from J, with 14 bases between. The CDR3 protein is CASSLVGGAGETQYF. The CDR3 DNA is TGTGCCAGCAGCTTAGTGGGGGGGGCTGGGGAGACCCAGTACTTC.

The V call is TRBV3-1 (or the pseudogene TRBV3-2), the J call TRBJ1-2, with D unclear. The CDR3 runs to 14 residues. V was trimmed by 3 bases and J by 8 bases, leaving 16 bases between them. Germline loops: CDR1 LGHDT, CDR2 YNNKEL (reference sequence). Here the CDR3 DNA reads TGTGCCAGCAGCCAGAACGGTCAACGGGAGGGCTACACCTTC. It codes for CASSQNGQREGYTF.

The J gene is TRBJ2-3, the V gene TRBV13; tentatively, D is TRBD1 (6 bases). Germline CDR1 PRHDT, CDR2 FYEKMQ (reference sequence). V shed 4 bases and J shed 2 bases, with 13 bases lying between them. The CDR3 consists of 15 residues. CDR3 region: CASSSNREATDTQYF. The CDR3 DNA sequence: TGTGCCAGCAGCTCAAACAGGGAAGCCACAGATACGCAGTATTTT.

Many counts were recorded for this clone. V and J are TRBV4-2 and TRBJ2-3; 11 bases line up with TRBD2. The CDR3 loop spans 17 amino acids. The germline gives CDR1 LGHNA, CDR2 YNFKEQ. V gave up 1 base and J gave up 4 bases; unmatched junction bases: 7. The CDR3 nucleotides are TGTGCCAGCAGCCAAGCCCCACTAGCGGGAGTCTCAGATACGCAGTATTTT. Its translation: CASSQAPLAGVSDTQYF.

The V gene is TRBV6-4, the J gene TRBJ2-2; no definite D call. The V gene lost 4 bases and the J gene lost 6 bases, with 9 bases spanning the gap. CDR3 size: 13 residues. CDR1 is MRHNA and CDR2 is SNTAGT in the germline V gene. CDR3 nucleotide sequence: TGTGCCAGCAGTGTGGAAGAGGCCGGGGAGCTGTTTTTT. Encoded protein: CASSVEEAGELFF.

This rearrangement joins TRBV10-3 to TRBJ1-5; the D gene is possibly TRBD1 (6 bases). This CDR3 has 14 residues. Germline V gene data show CDR1 as ENHRY and CDR2 as SYGVKD. V was cut by 3 bases and J by 10 bases, with 16 bases left in between. CDR3 coding DNA: TGTGCCATCAGTGACCCTTCAGGGGTCGGACCCCAGCATTTT. Encoded protein: CAISDPSGVGPQHF.

The rearrangement links TRBV5-4 to TRBJ2-7; 14 nucleotides agree with TRBD2. J lost 2 bases, V lost 4 bases, and 11 bases had no gene match. Looked up from germline, CDR1 is SGHNT and CDR2 is YYREEE (reference sequence). The length of the CDR3 is 18 residues. The DNA of the CDR3 is TGTGCCAGCAGCCCAGACCGGACTAGCGGGGGGTTAACCTACGAGCAGTACTTC. Its protein is CASSPDRTSGGLTYEQYF. Together with reference TRBV5-4 and TRBJ2-7, the CDR3 gives the full variable domain: ETGVTQSPTHLIKTRGQQVTLRCSSQSGHNTVSWYQQALGQGPQFIFQYYREEENGRGNFPPRFSGLQFPNYSSELNVNALELDDSALYLCASSPDRTSGGLTYEQYFGPGTRLTVT.

This chain joins TRBV5-1 and TRBJ2-3, with TRBD1 identical over 7 bases. Germline V lookup: CDR1 SGHRS, CDR2 YFSETQ. The CDR3 runs to 15 residues. V was pared by 4 bases and J by 6 bases, with 11 bases of the junction left unmatched. CDR3 region: CASSPGQITFDTQYF. Here the CDR3 DNA reads TGCGCCAGCAGCCCGGGACAGATCACATTTGATACGCAGTATTTT.

This clone has just one count. The chain uses TRBV5-1 and TRBJ2-1, with 11 bases fitting TRBD2. Germline lookup yields CDR1 SGHRS and CDR2 YFSETQ. V gave up 2 bases and J gave up 7 bases; unmatched junction bases: 5. The CDR3 totals 15 residues. The CDR3 nucleotides are TGCGCCAGCAGCTTTAGCGGGGGGGCCCTGAATGAGCAGTTCTTC. Translating gives CASSFSGGALNEQFF.

This clone was observed a single time. The V and J genes are TRBV18 and TRBJ2-5; D unclear. Germline CDR1 and CDR2: KGHSH and LQKENI. CDR3 size: 13 residues. V lost 3 bases and J 4 bases, leaving 9 bases between the germline ends. The CDR3 sequence: CASSPGHGETQYF. Written as DNA, the CDR3 is TGTGCCAGCTCACCGGGCCACGGAGAGACCCAGTACTTC.

This sequence joins TRBV11-2 and TRBJ1-6; 8 nucleotides align to TRBD1. V lost 5 bases to trimming and J lost 9 bases; unmatched junction nucleotides: 9. Germline CDR1 is SGHAT and CDR2 is FQNNGV. The CDR3 is made up of 15 amino acids. In DNA form, the CDR3 reads TGTGCCAGCAGCCCCGCAGGGGGCGAGGTTTCACCCCTCCACTTT. Amino acids: CASSPAGGEVSPLHF.

This chain links TRBV7-8 with TRBJ2-3, with D possibly matching TRBD1 (6 bases). The CDR3 runs 14 residues. Per germline, CDR1 SGHVS and CDR2 FQNEAQ. V was cut by 3 bases and J by 0 bases, with 7 bases left in between. CDR3 sequence reads: CASSLDRSTDTQYF. CDR3 DNA: TGTGCCAGCAGCTTGGACAGAAGCACAGATACGCAGTATTTT.

V usage is TRBV30 and J usage is TRBJ1-5, with D maybe TRBD1 (5 bases). CDR1 is GTSNPN and CDR2 is SVGIG in the germline V gene (reference sequence). This CDR3 contains 13 residues. The V end lost 0 bases, the J end lost 9 bases, and 12 bases lay between the germline ends. Here the CDR3 DNA reads TGTGCCTGGAGTGTAGACAGCTTAGGGCCCCAGCATTTT. Translated: CAWSVDSLGPQHF.

This clone was seen only a few times. The J gene is TRBJ2-5, the V gene TRBV5-6; no clear D. This CDR3 spans 12 amino acids. Germline V gives CDR1 SGHDT, CDR2 YYEEEE. V was trimmed by 3 bases and J by 7 bases, leaving 10 bases between them. DNA of the CDR3: TGTGCCAGCAGCTCGAGTCGCGGGACCCAGTACTTC. It yields the protein CASSSSRGTQYF.

This clone was picked up a small number of times. This chain joins TRBV11-2 and TRBJ1-1; 9 bases are shared with TRBD1. The V segment lost 7 bases and the J segment 2 bases; nucleotides outside the gene matches: 5. This CDR3 comprises 14 residues. Germline assignment: CDR1 SGHAT and CDR2 FQNNGV. The CDR3 DNA follows: TGTGCCAGCAAGGGACAGGGAATAAACACTGAAGCTTTCTTT. Translation gives CASKGQGINTEAFF.

The chain combines TRBV5-8 with TRBJ2-1; 9 bases agree with TRBD1. The CDR3 is 15 residues long. Germline values: CDR1 SGHTS, CDR2 YDEGEE. With 4 bases clipped from V and 9 bases from J, the junction kept 11 bases outside the gene matches. In DNA, the CDR3 is TGTGCCAGCAGCATACGGGACAGGGAAGTTGGTGAGCAGTTCTTC. Protein: CASSIRDREVGEQFF.

V usage is TRBV6-2 or TRBV6-3 and J usage is TRBJ2-2; 9 bases fit TRBD1. The CDR3 is 14 residues long. Germline V gene data show CDR1 as MNHEY and CDR2 as SVGEGT. V lost 5 bases and J lost 7; bases outside the gene matches: 5. CDR3 sequence reads: CASSPGQGVGELFF. The CDR3 nucleotides are TGTGCCAGCAGTCCGGGACAGGGAGTCGGGGAGCTGTTTTTT.